This T cell receptor (beta chain) is from a study of beta chain features in type 1 diabetes. Study context: Cell yields, gender and age were similar in healthy donors and patients. General study points: In patients and controls equally, PCR might favor templates that are shorter. Moderately but significantly shorter TCRB CDR3s were found in Type 1 diabetes patients in all four CD4+ subsets.

The CDR3 length is 15 residues. The V gene's germline CDR1 is MGHRA and CDR2 YSYEKL. The V and J ends lost 3 bases and 3 bases respectively, with 13 bases between them. The sequenced template was cDNA made from the entire isolated RNA. Assay used: immunoSEQ multiplex PCR; TCRdb lists only in-frame clones, some missing. The sample comprises over 150,000 clones, under 9.5% of which are singletons, and almost 0.65% rests with the top ten. Comment on this clone: Its target is unknown.

The sample consisted of central memory CD4+ T cells from blood. The rearrangement uses TRBV4-1 and TRBJ2-3; D perhaps matches TRBD2 (6 bases). This sequence originates from a man between 18 and 29 years old in good health. Here the CDR3 reads CASSQTSSETDTQYF. The CDR3 nucleotides are TGCGCCAGCAGCCAGACCTCTAGCGAAACAGATACGCAGTATTTT.